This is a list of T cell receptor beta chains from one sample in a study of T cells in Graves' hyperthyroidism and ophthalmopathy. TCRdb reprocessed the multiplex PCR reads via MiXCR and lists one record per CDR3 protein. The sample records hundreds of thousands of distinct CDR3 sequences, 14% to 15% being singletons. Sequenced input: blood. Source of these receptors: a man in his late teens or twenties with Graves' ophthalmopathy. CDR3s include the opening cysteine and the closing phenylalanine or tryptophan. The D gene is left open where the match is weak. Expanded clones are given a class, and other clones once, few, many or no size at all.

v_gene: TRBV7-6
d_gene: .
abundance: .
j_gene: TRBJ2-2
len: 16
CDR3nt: TGTGCCAGCAGCTCCCCGGGACAAGGGTTTACCGGGGAGCTGTTTTTT
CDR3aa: CASSSPGQGFTGELFF

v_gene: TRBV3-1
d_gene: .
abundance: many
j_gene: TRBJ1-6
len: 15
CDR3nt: TGTGCCAGCAGCCAGGGATCGACAGGAGGTTCACCCCTCCACTTT
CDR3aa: CASSQGSTGGSPLHF

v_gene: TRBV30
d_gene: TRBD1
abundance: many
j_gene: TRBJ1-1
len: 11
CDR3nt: TGTGCCCGGGACAGGGGTAGTGAAGCTTTCTTT
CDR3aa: CARDRGSEAFF

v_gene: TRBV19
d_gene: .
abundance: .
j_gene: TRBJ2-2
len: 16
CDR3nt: TGTGCCAGTAGTCCCCTCGGGGGCGGGTACACCGGGGAGCTGTTTTTT
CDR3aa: CASSPLGGGYTGELFF

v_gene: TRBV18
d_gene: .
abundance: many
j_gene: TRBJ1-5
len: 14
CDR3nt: TGTGCCAGCTCACCTACTGGGAAGAATCAGCCCCAGCATTTT
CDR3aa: CASSPTGKNQPQHF

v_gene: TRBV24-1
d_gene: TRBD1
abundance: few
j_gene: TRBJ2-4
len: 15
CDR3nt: TGTGCCACCAGTGATTTGAAACAGGGGCGGGACATTCAGTACTTC
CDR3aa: CATSDLKQGRDIQYF

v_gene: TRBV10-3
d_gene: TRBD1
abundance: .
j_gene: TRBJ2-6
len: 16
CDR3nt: TGTGCCACAGGACAGGGCAGTGGGGTCGGGGCCAACGTCCTGACTTTC
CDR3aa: CATGQGSGVGANVLTF

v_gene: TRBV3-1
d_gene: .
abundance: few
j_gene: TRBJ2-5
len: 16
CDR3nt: TGTGCCAGCAGCCAAAAACCGGGACACACTCAAGAGACCCAGTACTTC
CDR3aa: CASSQKPGHTQETQYF

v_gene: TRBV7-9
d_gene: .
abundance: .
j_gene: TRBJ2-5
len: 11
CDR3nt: TGTGCCAGCAACCCTCTGGCAAGCCCGTACTTC
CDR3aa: CASNPLASPYF

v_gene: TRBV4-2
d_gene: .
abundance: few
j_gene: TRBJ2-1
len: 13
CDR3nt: TGTGCCAGCAGCCGCCATAGGGACGTTGAGCAGTTCTTC
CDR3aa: CASSRHRDVEQFF

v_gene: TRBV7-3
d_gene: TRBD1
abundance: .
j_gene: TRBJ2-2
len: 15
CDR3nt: TGTGCCAGCAGTAGGGGACAGAGATCCACCGGGGAGCTGTTTTTT
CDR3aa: CASSRGQRSTGELFF